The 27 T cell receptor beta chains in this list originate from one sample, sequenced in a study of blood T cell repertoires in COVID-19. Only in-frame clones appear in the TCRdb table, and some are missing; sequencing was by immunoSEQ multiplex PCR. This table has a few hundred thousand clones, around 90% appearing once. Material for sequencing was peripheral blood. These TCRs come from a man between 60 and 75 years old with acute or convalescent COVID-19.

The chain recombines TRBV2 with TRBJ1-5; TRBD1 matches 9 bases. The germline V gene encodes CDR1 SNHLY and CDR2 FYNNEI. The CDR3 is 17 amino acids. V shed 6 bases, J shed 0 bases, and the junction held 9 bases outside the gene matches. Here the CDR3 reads CASRVTGGRYSNQPQHF. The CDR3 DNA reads TGTGCCAGCAGGGTTACAGGGGGCAGATATAGCAATCAGCCCCAGCATTTT.

CDR3 loop: CAIWGGYGYTF. The CDR3 DNA sequence: TGTGCCATCTGGGGCGGCTATGGCTACACCTTC. V and J are TRBV10-3 and TRBJ1-2; D is possibly TRBD1 (5 bases). The CDR3 sequence is 11 residues long. V gave up 8 bases and J gave up 4 bases, with 8 bases separating them. The germline gives CDR1 ENHRY, CDR2 SYGVKD.

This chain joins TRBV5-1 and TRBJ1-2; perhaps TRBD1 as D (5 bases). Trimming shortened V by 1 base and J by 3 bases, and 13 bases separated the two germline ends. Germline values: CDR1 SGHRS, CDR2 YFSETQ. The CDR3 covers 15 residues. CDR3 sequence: CASSLSAGSYYGYTF. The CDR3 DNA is TGCGCCAGCAGCTTGTCCGCAGGGTCTTACTATGGCTACACCTTC.

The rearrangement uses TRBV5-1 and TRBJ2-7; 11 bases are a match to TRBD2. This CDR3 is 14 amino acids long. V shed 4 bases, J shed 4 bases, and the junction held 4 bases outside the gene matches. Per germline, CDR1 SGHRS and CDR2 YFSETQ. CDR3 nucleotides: TGCGCCAGCAGCCCGGGACTAGCGGAATACGAGCAGTACTTC. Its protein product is CASSPGLAEYEQYF.

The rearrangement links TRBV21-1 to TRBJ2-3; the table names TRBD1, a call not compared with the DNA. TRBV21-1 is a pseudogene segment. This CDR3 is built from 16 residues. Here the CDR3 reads CASSKRTGHTQDTQYF. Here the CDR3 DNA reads TGTGCCAGCAGCAAAAGGACAGGGCACACACAAGATACGCAGTATTTT.

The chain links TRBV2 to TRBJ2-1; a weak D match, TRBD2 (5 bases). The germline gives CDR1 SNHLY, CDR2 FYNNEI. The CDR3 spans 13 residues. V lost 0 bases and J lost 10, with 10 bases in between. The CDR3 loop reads CASSEAPPGEQFF. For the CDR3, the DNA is TGTGCCAGCAGTGAAGCACCTCCGGGGGAGCAGTTCTTC.

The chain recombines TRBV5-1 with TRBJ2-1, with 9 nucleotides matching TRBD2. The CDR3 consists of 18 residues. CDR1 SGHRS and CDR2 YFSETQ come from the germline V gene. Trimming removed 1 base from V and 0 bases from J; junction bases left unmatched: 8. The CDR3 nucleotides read TGCGCCAGCAGCTTGATTAGCGGGGGTAGGGGCTCCTACAATGAGCAGTTCTTC. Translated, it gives CASSLISGGRGSYNEQFF.

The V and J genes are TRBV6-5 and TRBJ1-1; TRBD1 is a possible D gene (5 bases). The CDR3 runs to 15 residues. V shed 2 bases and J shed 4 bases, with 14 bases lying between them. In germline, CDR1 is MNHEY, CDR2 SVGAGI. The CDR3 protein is CASSYAGDRGTEAFF. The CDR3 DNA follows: TGTGCCAGCAGTTACGCGGGGGATCGGGGCACTGAAGCTTTCTTT.

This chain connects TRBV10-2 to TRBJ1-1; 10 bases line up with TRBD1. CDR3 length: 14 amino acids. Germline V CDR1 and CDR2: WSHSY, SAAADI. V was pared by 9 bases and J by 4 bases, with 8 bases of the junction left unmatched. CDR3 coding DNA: TGCGCCAGTTTCGGACAGGGGGTCGGCACTGAAGCTTTCTTT. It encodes CASFGQGVGTEAFF.

CDR3 loop: CASSPSWTGIQPLHF. CDR3 DNA: TGTGCCAGCAGCCCCTCGTGGACAGGGATTCAGCCCCTCCACTTT. This chain uses TRBV13 with TRBJ1-6, with 8 bases matching TRBD1. CDR1 is PRHDT and CDR2 is FYEKMQ in the germline V gene (reference sequence). This CDR3 has 15 residues. J lost 13 bases, V lost 5 bases, and 13 bases had no gene match.

This CDR3 is CASSYGQGAMNTEAFF. The CDR3 coding sequence is TGTGCCAGCAGTTACGGGCAGGGGGCCATGAACACTGAAGCTTTCTTT. This chain links TRBV6-5 with TRBJ1-1; TRBD1 aligns across 8 bases. This CDR3 contains 16 residues. V was clipped by 2 bases and J by 0 bases; unmatched bases: 5. CDR1 MNHEY and CDR2 SVGAGI come from the germline V gene.

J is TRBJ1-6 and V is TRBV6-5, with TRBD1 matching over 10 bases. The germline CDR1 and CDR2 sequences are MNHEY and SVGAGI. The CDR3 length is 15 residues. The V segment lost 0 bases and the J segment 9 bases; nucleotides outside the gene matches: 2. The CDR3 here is CASSYSTGGGSPLHF. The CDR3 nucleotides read TGTGCCAGCAGTTACTCGACAGGGGGCGGTTCACCCCTCCACTTT.

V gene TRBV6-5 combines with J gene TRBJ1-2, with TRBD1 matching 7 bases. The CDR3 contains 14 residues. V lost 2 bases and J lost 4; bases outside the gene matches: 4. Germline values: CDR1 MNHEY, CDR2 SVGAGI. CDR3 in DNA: TGTGCCAGCAGTTACCTCGGGACAGCCTATGGCTACACCTTC. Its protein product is CASSYLGTAYGYTF.

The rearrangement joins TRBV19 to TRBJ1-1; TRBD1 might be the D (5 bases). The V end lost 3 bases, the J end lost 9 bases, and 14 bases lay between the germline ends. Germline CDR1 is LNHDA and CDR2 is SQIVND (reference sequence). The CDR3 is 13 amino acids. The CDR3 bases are TGTGCCAGTAGTATGGCCTCCAGGGATCAAGCTTTCTTT. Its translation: CASSMASRDQAFF. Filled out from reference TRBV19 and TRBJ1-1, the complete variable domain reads DGGITQSPKYLFRKEGQNVTLSCEQNLNHDAMYWYRQDPGQGLRLIYYSQIVNDFQKGDIAEGYSVSREKKESFPLTVTSAQKNPTAFYLCASSMASRDQAFFGQGTRLTVV.

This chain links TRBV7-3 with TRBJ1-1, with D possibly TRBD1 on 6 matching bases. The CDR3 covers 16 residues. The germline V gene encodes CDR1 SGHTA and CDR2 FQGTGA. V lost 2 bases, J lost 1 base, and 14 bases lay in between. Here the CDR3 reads CASSLYRTDRNTEAFF. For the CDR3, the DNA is TGTGCCAGCAGCTTATATAGGACAGACAGGAACACTGAAGCTTTCTTT.

CDR3 bases: TGTGCCAGCAGCGCCTCAGGGAAGTCGGAGACCCAGTACTTC. Protein product: CASSASGKSETQYF. V and J are TRBV9 and TRBJ2-5; D is perhaps TRBD1 (5 bases). CDR1 and CDR2 from the germline V gene are SGDLS and YYNGEE. This CDR3 is built from 14 residues. Trimming cost V 3 bases and J 5 bases, with 14 bases left between them.

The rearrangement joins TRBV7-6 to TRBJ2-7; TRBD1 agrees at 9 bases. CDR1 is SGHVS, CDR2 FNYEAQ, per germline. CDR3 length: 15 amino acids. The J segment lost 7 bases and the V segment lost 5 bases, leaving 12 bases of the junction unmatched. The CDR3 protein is CASSQPGQGVGEQYF. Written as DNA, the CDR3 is TGTGCCAGCAGCCAACCGGGACAGGGTGTTGGGGAGCAGTACTTC.

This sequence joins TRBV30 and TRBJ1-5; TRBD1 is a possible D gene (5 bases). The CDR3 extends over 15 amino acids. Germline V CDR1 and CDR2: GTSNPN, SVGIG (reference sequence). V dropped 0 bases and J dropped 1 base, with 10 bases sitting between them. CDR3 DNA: TGTGCCTGGAGTGTAGGCAGGGCAAGCAATCAGCCCCAGCATTTT. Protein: CAWSVGRASNQPQHF.

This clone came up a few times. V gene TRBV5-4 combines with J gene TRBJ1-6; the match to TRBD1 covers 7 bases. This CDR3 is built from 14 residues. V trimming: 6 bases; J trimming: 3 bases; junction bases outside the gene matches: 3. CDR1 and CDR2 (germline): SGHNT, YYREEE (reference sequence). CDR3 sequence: CASTPGGYNSPLHF. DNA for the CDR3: TGTGCCAGCACCCCAGGGGGCTATAATTCACCCCTCCACTTT.

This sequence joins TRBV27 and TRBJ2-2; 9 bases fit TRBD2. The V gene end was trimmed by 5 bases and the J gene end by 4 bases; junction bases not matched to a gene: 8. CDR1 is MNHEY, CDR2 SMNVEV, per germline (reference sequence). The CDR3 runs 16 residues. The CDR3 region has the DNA TGTGCCAGCAGTCCCCCAGTAGCGGGGGTCACCGGGGAGCTGTTTTTT. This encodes CASSPPVAGVTGELFF.

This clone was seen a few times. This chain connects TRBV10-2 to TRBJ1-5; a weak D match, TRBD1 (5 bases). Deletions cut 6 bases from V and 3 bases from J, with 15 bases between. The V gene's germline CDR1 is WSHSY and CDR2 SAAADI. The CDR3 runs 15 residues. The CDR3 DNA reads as TGCGCCAGCAGGCTCTCGGGGGAGGCCAATCAGCCCCAGCATTTT. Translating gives CASRLSGEANQPQHF.

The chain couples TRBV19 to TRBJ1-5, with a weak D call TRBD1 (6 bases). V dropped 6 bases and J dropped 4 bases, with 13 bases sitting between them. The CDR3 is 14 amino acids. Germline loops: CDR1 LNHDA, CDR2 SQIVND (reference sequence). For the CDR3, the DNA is TGTGCCAGTAGGGTGGGGGCTACTAATCAGCCCCAGCATTTT. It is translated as CASRVGATNQPQHF.

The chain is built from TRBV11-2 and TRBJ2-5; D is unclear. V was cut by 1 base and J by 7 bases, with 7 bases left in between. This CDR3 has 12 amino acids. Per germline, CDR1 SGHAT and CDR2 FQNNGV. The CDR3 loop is CASSLVAVTQYF. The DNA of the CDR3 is TGTGCCAGCAGCTTAGTGGCGGTGACCCAGTACTTC.

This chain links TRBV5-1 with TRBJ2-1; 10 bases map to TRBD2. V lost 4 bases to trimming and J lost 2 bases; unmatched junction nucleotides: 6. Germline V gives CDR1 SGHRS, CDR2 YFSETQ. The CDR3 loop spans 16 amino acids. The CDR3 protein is CASSASGGNTYNEQFF. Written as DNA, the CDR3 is TGCGCCAGCAGCGCTAGCGGGGGCAATACCTACAATGAGCAGTTCTTC.

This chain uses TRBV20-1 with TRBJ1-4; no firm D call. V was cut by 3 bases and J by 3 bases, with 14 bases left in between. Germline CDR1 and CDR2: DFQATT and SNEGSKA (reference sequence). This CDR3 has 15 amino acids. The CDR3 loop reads CSASEGRRANEKLFF. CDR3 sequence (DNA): TGCAGTGCTAGTGAAGGGAGGCGAGCTAATGAAAAACTGTTTTTT.

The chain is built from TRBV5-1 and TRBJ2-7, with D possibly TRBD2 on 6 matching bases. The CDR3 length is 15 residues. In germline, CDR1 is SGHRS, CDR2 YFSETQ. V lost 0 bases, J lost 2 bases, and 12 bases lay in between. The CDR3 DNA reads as TGCGCCAGCAGCTTGGCCTCTGGAGGGCCCTACGAGCAGTACTTC. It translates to CASSLASGGPYEQYF.

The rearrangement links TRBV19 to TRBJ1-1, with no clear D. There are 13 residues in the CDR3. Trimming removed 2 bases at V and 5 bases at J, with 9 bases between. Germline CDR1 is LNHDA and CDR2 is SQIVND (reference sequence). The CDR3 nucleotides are TGTGCCAGTAGTATATCTCGGGATACTGAAGCTTTCTTT. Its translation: CASSISRDTEAFF.